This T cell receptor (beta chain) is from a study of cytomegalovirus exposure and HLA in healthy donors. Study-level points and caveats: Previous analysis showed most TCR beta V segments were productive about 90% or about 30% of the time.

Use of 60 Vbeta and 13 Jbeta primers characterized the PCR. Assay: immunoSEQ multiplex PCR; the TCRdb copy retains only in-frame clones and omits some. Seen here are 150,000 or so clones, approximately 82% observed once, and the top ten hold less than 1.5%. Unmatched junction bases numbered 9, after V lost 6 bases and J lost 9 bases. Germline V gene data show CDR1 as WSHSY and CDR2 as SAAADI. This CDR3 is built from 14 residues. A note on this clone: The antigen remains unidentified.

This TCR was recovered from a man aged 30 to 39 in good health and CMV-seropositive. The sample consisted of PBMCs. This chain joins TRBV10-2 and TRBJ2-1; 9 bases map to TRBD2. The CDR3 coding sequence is TGCGCCAGCAGAGCGGCGGGGGGGCCGGGTGAGCAGTTCTTC. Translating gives CASRAAGGPGEQFF.